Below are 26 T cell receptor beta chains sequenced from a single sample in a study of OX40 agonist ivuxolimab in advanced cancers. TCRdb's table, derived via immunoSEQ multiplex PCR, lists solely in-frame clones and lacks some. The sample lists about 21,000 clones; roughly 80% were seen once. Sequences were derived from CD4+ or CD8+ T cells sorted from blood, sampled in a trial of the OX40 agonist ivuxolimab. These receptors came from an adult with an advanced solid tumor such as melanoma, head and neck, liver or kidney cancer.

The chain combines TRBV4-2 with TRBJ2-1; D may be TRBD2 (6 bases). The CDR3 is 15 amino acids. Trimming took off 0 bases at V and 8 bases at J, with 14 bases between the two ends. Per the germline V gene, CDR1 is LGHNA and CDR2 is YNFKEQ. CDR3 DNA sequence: TGTGCCAGCAGCCAAGACCGGGACTCACCGCATGAGCAGTTCTTC. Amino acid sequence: CASSQDRDSPHEQFF.

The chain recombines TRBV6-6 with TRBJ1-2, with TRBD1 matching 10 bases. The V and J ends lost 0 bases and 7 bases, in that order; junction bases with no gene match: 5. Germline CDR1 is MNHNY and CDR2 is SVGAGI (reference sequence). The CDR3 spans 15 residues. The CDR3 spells CASSYSKTGGGGYTF. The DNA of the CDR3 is TGTGCCAGCAGTTACTCGAAGACAGGGGGCGGTGGCTACACCTTC.

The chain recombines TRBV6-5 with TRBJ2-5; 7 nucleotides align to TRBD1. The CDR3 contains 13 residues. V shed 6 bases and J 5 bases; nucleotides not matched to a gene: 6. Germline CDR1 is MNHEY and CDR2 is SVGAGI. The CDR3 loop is CASSKQGRETQYF. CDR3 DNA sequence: TGTGCCAGCAGCAAACAGGGGCGGGAGACCCAGTACTTC.

The CDR3 DNA reads as TGTGCCACCAGCAGAGATGGCTACGCCGGGGAGCTGTTTTTT. It is translated as CATSRDGYAGELFF. The chain combines TRBV15 with TRBJ2-2; the D is unclear. Trimming stripped 0 bases from V and 6 bases from J, with 8 bases between. Germline V gene lookup returns CDR1 LNHNV and CDR2 YYDKDF (reference sequence). CDR3 size: 14 residues.

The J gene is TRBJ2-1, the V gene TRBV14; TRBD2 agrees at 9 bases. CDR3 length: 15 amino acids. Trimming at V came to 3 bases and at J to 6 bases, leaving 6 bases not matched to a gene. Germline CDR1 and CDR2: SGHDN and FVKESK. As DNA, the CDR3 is TGTGCCAGCAGCCAGGGACTAGCAGGTGGCAATGAGCAGTTCTTC. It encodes CASSQGLAGGNEQFF.

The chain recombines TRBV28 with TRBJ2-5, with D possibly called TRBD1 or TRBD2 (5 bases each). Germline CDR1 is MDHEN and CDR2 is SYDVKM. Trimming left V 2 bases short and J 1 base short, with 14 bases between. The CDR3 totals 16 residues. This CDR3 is CASSLLGGRSQETQYF. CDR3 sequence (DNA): TGTGCCAGCAGTTTACTTGGGGGTAGGTCCCAAGAGACCCAGTACTTC. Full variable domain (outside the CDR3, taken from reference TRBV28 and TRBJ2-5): DVKVTQSSRYLVKRTGEKVFLECVQDMDHENMFWYRQDPGLGLRLIYFSYDVKMKEKGDIPEGYSVSREKKERFSLILESASTNQTSMYLCASSLLGGRSQETQYFGPGTRLLVL.

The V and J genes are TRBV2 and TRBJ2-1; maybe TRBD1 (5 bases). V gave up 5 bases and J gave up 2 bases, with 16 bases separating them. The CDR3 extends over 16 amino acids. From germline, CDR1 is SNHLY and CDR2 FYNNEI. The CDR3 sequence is CASSNPYQGPYNEQFF. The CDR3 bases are TGTGCCAGCAGTAACCCTTACCAGGGCCCCTACAATGAGCAGTTCTTC.

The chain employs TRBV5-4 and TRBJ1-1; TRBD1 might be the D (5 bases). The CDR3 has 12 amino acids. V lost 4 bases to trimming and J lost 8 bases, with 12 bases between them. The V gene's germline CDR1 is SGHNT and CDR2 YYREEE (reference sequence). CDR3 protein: CASSTRGGEAFF. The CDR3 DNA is TGTGCCAGCAGCACCCGGGGGGGGGAAGCTTTCTTT.

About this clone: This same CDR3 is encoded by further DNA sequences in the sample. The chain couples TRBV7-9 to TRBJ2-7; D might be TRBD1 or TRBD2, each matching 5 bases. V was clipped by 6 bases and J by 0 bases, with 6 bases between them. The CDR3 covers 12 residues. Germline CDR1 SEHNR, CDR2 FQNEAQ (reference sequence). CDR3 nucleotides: TGTGCCAGCAGTGGGGGCTCCTACGAGCAGTACTTC. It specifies CASSGGSYEQYF.

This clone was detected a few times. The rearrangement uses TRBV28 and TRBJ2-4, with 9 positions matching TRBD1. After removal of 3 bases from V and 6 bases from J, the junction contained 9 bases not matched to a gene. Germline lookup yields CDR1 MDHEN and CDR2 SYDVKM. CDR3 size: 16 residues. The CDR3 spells CASSFRSQGARNIQYF. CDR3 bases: TGTGCCAGCAGTTTCCGGTCACAGGGGGCACGAAACATTCAGTACTTC.

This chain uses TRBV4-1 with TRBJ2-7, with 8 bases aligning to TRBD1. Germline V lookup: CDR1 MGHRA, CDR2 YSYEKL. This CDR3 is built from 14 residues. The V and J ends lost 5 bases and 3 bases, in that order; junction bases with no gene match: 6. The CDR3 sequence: CASSSDRGLYEQYF. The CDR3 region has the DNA TGCGCCAGCAGCTCCGACAGGGGCCTCTACGAGCAGTACTTC.

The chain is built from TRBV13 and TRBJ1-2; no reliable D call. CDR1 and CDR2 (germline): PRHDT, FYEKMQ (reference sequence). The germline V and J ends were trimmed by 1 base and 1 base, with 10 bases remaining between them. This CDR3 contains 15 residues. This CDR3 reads CASSLEGRYNYGYTF. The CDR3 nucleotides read TGTGCCAGCAGCTTAGAGGGCAGATATAACTATGGCTACACCTTC.

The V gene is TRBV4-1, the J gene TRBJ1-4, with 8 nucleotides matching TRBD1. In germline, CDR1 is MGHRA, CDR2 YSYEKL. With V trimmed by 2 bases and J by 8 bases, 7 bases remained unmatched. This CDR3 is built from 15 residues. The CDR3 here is CASSQTTGAGEKLFF. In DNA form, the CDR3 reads TGCGCCAGCAGCCAAACGACAGGGGCGGGGGAAAAACTGTTTTTT.

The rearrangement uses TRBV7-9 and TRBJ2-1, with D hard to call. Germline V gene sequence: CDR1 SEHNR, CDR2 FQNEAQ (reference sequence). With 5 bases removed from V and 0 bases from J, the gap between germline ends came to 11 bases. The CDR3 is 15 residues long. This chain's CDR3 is CASSLGRDSYNEQFF. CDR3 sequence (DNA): TGTGCCAGCAGCCTGGGTCGTGACTCCTACAATGAGCAGTTCTTC. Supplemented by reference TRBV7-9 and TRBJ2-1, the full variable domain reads DTGVSQNPRHKITKRGQNVTFRCDPISEHNRLYWYRQTLGQGPEFLTYFQNEAQLEKSRLLSDRFSAERPKGSFSTLEIQRTEQGDSAMYLCASSLGRDSYNEQFFGPGTRLTVL.

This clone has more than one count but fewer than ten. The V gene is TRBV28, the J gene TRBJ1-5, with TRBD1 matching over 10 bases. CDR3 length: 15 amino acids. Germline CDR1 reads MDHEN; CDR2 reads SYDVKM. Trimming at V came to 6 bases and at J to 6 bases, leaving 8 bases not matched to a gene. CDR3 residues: CASSDPGTGVQPQHF. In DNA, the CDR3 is TGTGCCAGCAGCGACCCCGGGACAGGGGTTCAGCCCCAGCATTTT.

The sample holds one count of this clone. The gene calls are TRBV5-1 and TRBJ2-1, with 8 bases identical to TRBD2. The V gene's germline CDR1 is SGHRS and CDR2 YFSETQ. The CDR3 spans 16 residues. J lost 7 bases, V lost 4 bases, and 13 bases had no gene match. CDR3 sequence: CASSEKSGSFTNEQFF. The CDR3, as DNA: TGCGCCAGCAGCGAGAAGAGCGGGAGCTTCACTAATGAGCAGTTCTTC.

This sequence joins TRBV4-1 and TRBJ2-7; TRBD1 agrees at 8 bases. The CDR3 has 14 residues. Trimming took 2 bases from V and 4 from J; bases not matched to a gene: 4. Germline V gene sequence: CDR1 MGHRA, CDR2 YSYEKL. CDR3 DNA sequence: TGCGCCAGCAGCCAATGGACAGGGACGTACGAGCAGTACTTC. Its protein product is CASSQWTGTYEQYF.

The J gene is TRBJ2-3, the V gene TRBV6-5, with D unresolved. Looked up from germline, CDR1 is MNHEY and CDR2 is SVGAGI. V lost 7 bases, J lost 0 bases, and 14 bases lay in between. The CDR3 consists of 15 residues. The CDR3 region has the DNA TGTGCCAGCATGTCCCTCCCCCCTAGCACAGATACGCAGTATTTT. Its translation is CASMSLPPSTDTQYF.

For the CDR3, the DNA is TGTGCCAGCAGTGAGATTCGACAGGGGAACAATGAGCAGTTCTTC. It yields the protein CASSEIRQGNNEQFF. The chain recombines TRBV6-1 with TRBJ2-1, with TRBD1 identical over 8 bases. Germline CDR1 MNHNS, CDR2 SASEGT. V was pared by 3 bases and J by 5 bases, with 6 bases of the junction left unmatched. CDR3 length: 15 residues.

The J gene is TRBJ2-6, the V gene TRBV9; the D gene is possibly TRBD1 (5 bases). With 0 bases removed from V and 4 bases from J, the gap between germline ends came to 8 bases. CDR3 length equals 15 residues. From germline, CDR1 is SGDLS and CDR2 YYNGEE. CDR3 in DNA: TGTGCCAGCAGCGTAGATGGGGCCGGGGCCAACGTCCTGACTTTC. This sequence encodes CASSVDGAGANVLTF.

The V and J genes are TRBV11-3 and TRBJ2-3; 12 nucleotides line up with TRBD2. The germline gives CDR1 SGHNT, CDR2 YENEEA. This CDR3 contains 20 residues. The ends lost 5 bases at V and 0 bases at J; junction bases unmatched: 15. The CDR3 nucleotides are TGTGCCAGCAGCCAGACCCTAGCGGGAGGGTTGGGAGGAAGCACAGATACGCAGTATTTT. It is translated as CASSQTLAGGLGGSTDTQYF.

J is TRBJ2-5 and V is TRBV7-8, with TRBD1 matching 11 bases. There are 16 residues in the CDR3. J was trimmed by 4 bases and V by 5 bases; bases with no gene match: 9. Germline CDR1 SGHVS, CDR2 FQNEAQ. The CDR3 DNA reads TGTGCCAGCAGCCCCTTGGCCGGACAGGGGGCAGAGACCCAGTACTTC. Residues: CASSPLAGQGAETQYF.

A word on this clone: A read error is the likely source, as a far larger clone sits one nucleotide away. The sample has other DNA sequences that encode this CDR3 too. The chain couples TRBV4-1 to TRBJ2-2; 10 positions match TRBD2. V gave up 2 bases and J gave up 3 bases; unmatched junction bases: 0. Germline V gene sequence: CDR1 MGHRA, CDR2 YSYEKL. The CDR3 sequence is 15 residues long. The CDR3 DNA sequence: TGCGCCAGCAGCCAACTAGCGGGAGACACCGGGGAGCTGTTTTTT. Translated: CASSQLAGDTGELFF.

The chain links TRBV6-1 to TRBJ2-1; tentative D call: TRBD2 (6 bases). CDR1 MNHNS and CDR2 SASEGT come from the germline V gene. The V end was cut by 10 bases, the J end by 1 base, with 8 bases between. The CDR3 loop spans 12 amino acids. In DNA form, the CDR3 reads TGTGCCACCCGGGAGTCCTACAATGAGCAGTTCTTC. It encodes CATRESYNEQFF.

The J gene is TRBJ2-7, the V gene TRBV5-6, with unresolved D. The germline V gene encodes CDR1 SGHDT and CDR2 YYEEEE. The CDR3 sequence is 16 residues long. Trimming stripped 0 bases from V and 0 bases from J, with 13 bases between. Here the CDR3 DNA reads TGTGCCAGCAGCTTGGGGGCAGGCCTTAGCTCCTACGAGCAGTACTTC. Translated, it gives CASSLGAGLSSYEQYF.

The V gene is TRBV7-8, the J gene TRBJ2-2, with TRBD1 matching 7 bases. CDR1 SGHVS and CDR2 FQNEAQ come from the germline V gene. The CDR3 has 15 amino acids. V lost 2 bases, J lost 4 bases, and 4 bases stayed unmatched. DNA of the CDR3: TGTGCCAGCAGCTTACAAGCAGGGGGCACCGGGGAGCTGTTTTTT. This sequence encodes CASSLQAGGTGELFF.